This T cell receptor (beta chain) was captured by sequencing in a study of T cell changes during pregnancy in multiple sclerosis. Only in-frame clones appear in the TCRdb table, and some are missing; sequencing was by immunoSEQ multiplex PCR. The sample holds around 36,000 clones, over 75% seen once. Trimming left V 6 bases short and J 0 bases short, with 11 bases between. The CDR3 has 15 residues. CDR1 and CDR2 from the germline V gene are SNHLY and FYNNEI. V usage is TRBV2 and J usage is TRBJ1-4; maybe TRBD1 (5 bases). The clonotype comes from a female donor with multiple sclerosis, enrolled in a pregnancy study. This sample comprised CD8+ T cells from peripheral blood mononuclear cells, obtained before pregnancy. The CDR3, as DNA: TGTGCCAGCAGCTTTGACAGCTCAACTAATGAAAAACTGTTTTTT. This gives the protein CASSFDSSTNEKLFF.